This T cell receptor beta chain was captured by sequencing in a study of shared clonotypes between healthy human individuals. Every subset's genomic DNA went evenly onto several immunoSEQ plates. Clones were read by immunoSEQ multiplex PCR, and TCRdb kept only the in-frame ones, dropping some. In the table there are about 1 million clones, around 75% of which are singletons. This CDR3 has 13 amino acids. Trimming pared 0 bases from V and 6 bases from J, leaving 8 bases between. From germline, CDR1 is SGHRS and CDR2 YFSETQ. The clonotype originates from a man younger than 35 in good health. Sequenced material: memory CD4+ T cells sorted from blood. Stated subset: CD45RA-negative fraction. The rearrangement joins TRBV5-1 to TRBJ2-3, with no clear D. In DNA, the CDR3 is TGCGCCAGCAGCTTGGGTCGCTTGGATACGCAGTATTTT. It codes for CASSLGRLDTQYF.